These T cell receptor beta chains were read from a single sample in a study of regulatory T cells in long-lasting Graves disease. TCRdb independently ran MiXCR on the multiplex PCR reads; one entry per CDR3 protein. The table shows approximately 400,000 distinct CDR3 sequences, with approximately 15% occurring only once. These same data were also listed under a study on T cells in Graves' hyperthyroidism and ophthalmopathy.

The sequences come from peripheral blood mononuclear cells (PBMCs), collected at new diagnosis, from a patient treated with antithyroid drugs. These receptors all stem from a woman between 25 and 40 years old with Graves disease. CDR3s include the opening cysteine and the closing phenylalanine or tryptophan. The D gene is left open where the match is weak. The listing skips clone size in some rows; elsewhere it reads once, few, many or a size class.

CDR3 protein	CDR3 DNA	J gene	clone size	D gene	V gene
CASSDVGGRITYEQYF	TGTGCCAGCAGTGATGTCGGCGGGAGGATAACCTACGAGCAGTACTTC	TRBJ2-7	many	TRBD2	TRBV6-1
CSVEEVGLANYGYTF	TGCAGCGTTGAAGAGGTAGGGCTAGCTAACTATGGCTACACCTTC	TRBJ1-2	.	.	TRBV29-1
CSASPSINEQYF	TGCAGTGCTAGCCCCAGTATAAACGAGCAGTACTTC	TRBJ2-7	many	.	TRBV20-1
CASSSPAGINPGPRSYEQYF	TGTGCCAGCAGCTCACCCGCCGGGATTAATCCGGGACCGCGGTCCTACGAGCAGTACTTC	TRBJ2-7	.	.	TRBV7-9
CSVETGTSGYEQYF	TGCAGCGTTGAAACCGGGACTAGCGGCTACGAGCAGTACTTC	TRBJ2-7	.	TRBD2	TRBV29-1
CASTLLQGDSHNEQFF	TGTGCCAGCACCTTGCTACAAGGGGATTCTCACAATGAGCAGTTCTTC	TRBJ2-1	many	.	TRBV3-1
CASSQSQGVHEQFF	TGTGCCAGCAGTCAATCACAGGGTGTCCATGAGCAGTTCTTC	TRBJ2-1	many	.	TRBV28
CASSLEGQRRYGYTF	TGTGCCAGCAGTTTAGAGGGTCAGAGACGATATGGCTACACCTTC	TRBJ1-2	many	.	TRBV12-3/TRBV12-4
CASSLTLAHGETQYF	TGTGCCAGCAGCTTAACGCTGGCCCATGGAGAGACCCAGTACTTC	TRBJ2-5	.	.	TRBV7-3
CASSPGDGLRTQYF	TGCGCCAGCAGCCCAGGGGACGGACTACGAACGCAGTATTTT	TRBJ2-3	.	.	TRBV5-1
CATSKSGASEETQYF	TGTGCCACCAGTAAATCGGGAGCTTCTGAAGAGACCCAGTACTTC	TRBJ2-5	.	.	TRBV24-1
CASSQSMGGNSQHF	TGTGCCAGCAGCCAATCTATGGGTGGGAACTCCCAGCATTTT	TRBJ1-5	few	.	TRBV16
CASSYQSNTEAFF	TGTGCCAGCAGCTATCAGTCGAACACTGAAGCTTTCTTT	TRBJ1-1	many	.	TRBV6-1
CASSPGLAGILPYF	TGTGCCAGCAGCCCGGGACTAGCGGGAATTTTGCCGTACTTC	TRBJ2-7	.	TRBD2	TRBV7-2
CSAVGTSGTNSYNEQFF	TGCAGTGCCGTCGGGACTAGCGGGACCAACTCCTACAATGAGCAGTTCTTC	TRBJ2-1	many	TRBD2	TRBV20-1
CASRSKARAGGEQYF	TGTGCCAGCAGATCCAAAGCGAGAGCGGGTGGTGAGCAGTACTTC	TRBJ2-7	many	.	TRBV11-2
CASSRPGTNTQYF	TGTGCCAGCAGCAGACCTGGCACAAATACGCAGTATTTT	TRBJ2-3	few	.	TRBV5-4
CASSSPGLAGVNEQFF	TGTGCCAGCAGCTCCCCCGGACTAGCGGGAGTAAATGAGCAGTTCTTC	TRBJ2-1	many	TRBD2	TRBV11-2
CASSLRGLHLTPLHF	TGTGCCAGCAGTCTCAGGGGACTCCACCTAACACCCCTCCACTTT	TRBJ1-6	few	.	TRBV27
CASSGGGANTEAFF	TGTGCCAGCAGCGGGGGGGGGGCGAACACTGAAGCTTTCTTT	TRBJ1-1	.	.	TRBV7-6
CSAMRIGLAGGISYEQYF	TGCAGTGCTATGAGGATAGGACTAGCGGGAGGGATATCCTACGAGCAGTACTTC	TRBJ2-7	.	TRBD2	TRBV20-1
CASGGGGTQPQHF	TGTGCCAGCGGGGGGGGGGGAACTCAGCCCCAGCATTTT	TRBJ1-5	.	.	TRBV12-3/TRBV12-4
CASSVWGLSGELFF	TGTGCCAGTAGTGTATGGGGGCTGTCCGGGGAGCTGTTTTTT	TRBJ2-2	.	.	TRBV19
CASSEAPRTRFTGELFF	TGTGCCAGCAGCGAGGCACCCAGGACTAGGTTCACCGGGGAGCTGTTTTTT	TRBJ2-2	few	TRBD2	TRBV11-3
CAWDSEQYF	TGTGCCTGGGATTCCGAGCAGTACTTC	TRBJ2-7	.	.	TRBV30
CASSHVLAGVGRREQYF	TGTGCCAGCTCCCACGTGCTAGCGGGAGTGGGGCGACGCGAGCAGTACTTC	TRBJ2-7	many	TRBD2	TRBV6-1
CASSLTGVPEAFF	TGTGCCAGCAGCCTGACAGGGGTTCCTGAAGCTTTCTTT	TRBJ1-1	many	TRBD1	TRBV3-1
CSARDPGQSPYEQYF	TGCAGTGCTAGAGATCCGGGACAGTCGCCCTACGAGCAGTACTTC	TRBJ2-7	many	TRBD1	TRBV20-1
CASSPQGGYGTSEQYF	TGTGCCAGCAGCCCCCAGGGGGGTTATGGGACTTCCGAGCAGTACTTC	TRBJ2-7	few	.	TRBV4-2
CASSLGRRSGWDYGYTF	TGTGCCAGCAGCTTAGGTCGTCGATCAGGGTGGGACTATGGCTACACCTTC	TRBJ1-2	many	.	TRBV11-3
CSGQGWQETQYF	TGCAGTGGACAGGGATGGCAAGAGACCCAGTACTTC	TRBJ2-5	many	TRBD1	TRBV20-1
CSAFLAGGVRAYEQYF	TGCAGTGCCTTCCTAGCGGGAGGAGTCAGAGCCTACGAGCAGTACTTC	TRBJ2-7	many	TRBD2	TRBV20-1
CASSRPTSGTGELFF	TGCGCCAGCAGCCGACCGACTAGCGGGACCGGGGAGCTGTTTTTT	TRBJ2-2	many	TRBD2	TRBV5-1
CVSNQGKVAGPNTGELFF	TGTGTCAGCAACCAAGGGAAGGTAGCGGGACCCAACACCGGGGAGCTGTTTTTT	TRBJ2-2	.	TRBD2	TRBV28
CASSPSGGTGELFF	TGTGCCAGCAGCCCTAGCGGAGGTACCGGGGAGCTGTTTTTT	TRBJ2-2	many	TRBD2	TRBV11-2
CASSQDGDKRGNTIYF	TGTGCCAGCAGCCAAGACGGGGACAAGCGGGGAAACACCATATATTTT	TRBJ1-3	many	.	TRBV3-1
CATSQQGNQPQHF	TGTGCCACCAGTCAACAGGGGAATCAGCCCCAGCATTTT	TRBJ1-5	many	TRBD1	TRBV24-1
CAGQNRDRGFRGELFF	TGTGCCGGTCAAAACCGGGACAGGGGTTTTCGCGGGGAGCTGTTTTTT	TRBJ2-2	.	TRBD1	TRBV19
CASSLALGSRVEAFF	TGCGCCAGCAGCTTGGCCCTTGGGTCCAGGGTTGAAGCTTTCTTT	TRBJ1-1	few	.	TRBV5-1
CASKRDPANYGYTF	TGTGCCAGCAAACGGGACCCAGCTAACTATGGCTACACCTTC	TRBJ1-2	few	.	TRBV6-4
CASSLGQGLRNTDTQYF	TGTGCCAGCAGCTTAGGCCAGGGCCTAAGAAACACAGATACGCAGTATTTT	TRBJ2-3	.	.	TRBV11-3
CASSPRQEGGLKETQYF	TGTGCCAGCAGTCCCCGGCAGGAGGGGGGCCTTAAAGAGACCCAGTACTTC	TRBJ2-5	many	.	TRBV2
CASSFPNPQAPTDTQYF	TGTGCCAGCAGTTTCCCCAATCCTCAGGCCCCCACAGATACGCAGTATTTT	TRBJ2-3	few	.	TRBV12-3/TRBV12-4
CAWRKPGLATDTQYF	TGTGCCTGGAGGAAGCCGGGACTAGCCACAGATACGCAGTATTTT	TRBJ2-3	many	TRBD2	TRBV30
CASTNKPSNQPQHF	TGTGCCAGCACCAATAAACCTAGCAATCAGCCCCAGCATTTT	TRBJ1-5	many	.	TRBV12-3/TRBV12-4
CASSHRWTSEIAKNIQYF	TGTGCCAGCAGCCACCGGTGGACTAGCGAAATAGCCAAAAACATTCAGTACTTC	TRBJ2-4	.	TRBD2	TRBV3-1
CASSPWTGGFNEQFF	TGTGCCAGCAGTCCCTGGACAGGGGGGTTCAATGAGCAGTTCTTC	TRBJ2-1	many	TRBD1	TRBV27
CASSSGTETRYDEQFF	TGTGCCAGCAGCTCGGGGACAGAGACTAGATACGATGAGCAGTTCTTC	TRBJ2-1	.	.	TRBV7-7
CASSEQTGGHYEQYF	TGTGCCAGCAGTGAGCAGACAGGGGGACACTACGAGCAGTACTTC	TRBJ2-7	few	TRBD1	TRBV6-2/TRBV6-3
CASSSTGPFYEQYF	TGTGCCAGCAGCTCGACCGGGCCTTTCTACGAGCAGTACTTC	TRBJ2-7	many	.	TRBV12-3/TRBV12-4
CASSFRAQRVLTSLQETQYF	TGCGCCAGCAGCTTCCGGGCCCAGAGAGTCTTGACTAGCTTACAAGAGACCCAGTACTTC	TRBJ2-5	few	TRBD2	TRBV5-1
CASSDGQGRDQPQHF	TGTGCCAGCAGTGATGGTCAGGGCAGGGATCAGCCCCAGCATTTT	TRBJ1-5	many	.	TRBV2
CAWFGALRNTIYF	TGTGCCTGGTTTGGGGCTCTACGAAACACCATATATTTT	TRBJ1-3	.	.	TRBV30
CASSLEFRTYNEQFF	TGTGCCAGCAGCTTAGAGTTCAGAACCTACAATGAGCAGTTCTTC	TRBJ2-1	many	.	TRBV7-9
CASRAGVRYGYTF	TGTGCCAGTAGGGCAGGGGTACGATATGGCTACACCTTC	TRBJ1-2	.	.	TRBV19
CASSHEETSYEQYF	TGTGCCAGCAGCCACGAGGAGACCTCCTACGAGCAGTACTTC	TRBJ2-7	many	.	TRBV6-1
CATSERRGKQETQYF	TGTGCCACCAGTGAGAGGCGCGGGAAACAAGAGACCCAGTACTTC	TRBJ2-5	many	.	TRBV24-1
CASSELPSTEAFF	TGTGCCAGCAGTGAACTCCCGAGTACTGAAGCTTTCTTT	TRBJ1-1	many	.	TRBV6-1
CATGTGVDTIYF	TGTGCCACCGGGACAGGGGTCGACACCATATATTTT	TRBJ1-3	many	TRBD1	TRBV2
CSARLAQGEQFF	TGCAGTGCTAGACTAGCGCAGGGCGAGCAGTTCTTC	TRBJ2-1	many	.	TRBV20-1